These 24 T cell receptor beta chains were sequenced from one sample in a study of blood T cells in healthy people across ages. PCR was performed a second time for about 7 to 12 cycles using a sample-barcoded 5' primer and a J-beta primer mix. In TCRdb, the 5' RACE reads were re-called with MiXCR into one record per CDR3 protein. Of 1.5 million to 2 million distinct CDR3 sequences listed, about 30% are singletons. Sequenced material: blood. The origin of the receptors is a woman in her thirties in good health.

Here the CDR3 DNA reads TGTGCCAGCAAGACTAGCGGGGGGGTAAATGAGCAGTTCTTC. Amino acids: CASKTSGGVNEQFF. The chain recombines TRBV27 with TRBJ2-1, with 14 bases matching TRBD2. This CDR3 contains 14 residues. The germline gives CDR1 MNHEY, CDR2 SMNVEV (reference sequence). The J segment lost 7 bases and the V segment lost 7 bases, leaving 3 bases of the junction unmatched.

This chain connects TRBV7-9 to TRBJ2-1, with D possibly TRBD2 on 7 matching bases. V gave up 6 bases and J gave up 4 bases, with 16 bases separating them. The CDR3 contains 15 residues. Looked up from germline, CDR1 is SEHNR and CDR2 is FQNEAQ (reference sequence). This CDR3 reads CASRKPEGGYNEQFF. The CDR3 bases are TGTGCCAGCAGAAAACCCGAGGGGGGGTACAATGAGCAGTTCTTC.

V usage is TRBV27 and J usage is TRBJ2-1, with no clear D. V dropped 7 bases and J dropped 5 bases, with 15 bases sitting between them. Germline V gene lookup returns CDR1 MNHEY and CDR2 SMNVEV (reference sequence). This CDR3 contains 14 residues. CDR3 amino acids: CASNPGSHNNEQFF. The CDR3 nucleotides are TGTGCCAGCAACCCAGGTTCCCATAACAATGAGCAGTTCTTC.

This clonotype was detected a few times. The chain combines TRBV5-1 with TRBJ2-7; no clear D gene. V dropped 0 bases and J dropped 6 bases, with 16 bases sitting between them. The germline gives CDR1 SGHRS, CDR2 YFSETQ. The CDR3 has 15 amino acids. As DNA, the CDR3 is TGCGCCAGCAGCTTGGGAGGATCTGGGGTGGGCGAGCAGTACTTC. Residues: CASSLGGSGVGEQYF.

This clonotype was counted only a few times. A junction end diverges from the germline sequence, so it may reflect a read error. CDR3 in amino acids: CVSTGRGAKNIQYF. The DNA of the CDR3 is TGTGTCAGCACCGGGAGGGGGGCCAAAAACATTCAGTACTTC. This sequence joins TRBV28 and TRBJ2-4, with 8 bases lining up with TRBD2. The CDR3 contains 14 residues. Germline-derived CDR1 and CDR2 are MDHEN and SYDVKM.

As for this clonotype: Since a much larger clone is just one base distant, this may be a read error. The chain carries TRBV7-2 and TRBJ2-7, with 8 bases matching TRBD2. Looked up from germline, CDR1 is SGHTA and CDR2 is FQGNSA. Trimming removed 5 bases from V and 12 bases from J; junction bases left unmatched: 9. The CDR3 is made up of 12 amino acids. The DNA of the CDR3 is TGTGCCAGCAGCCGGGGGGGCTACAGTGTGTACTTC. Its translation: CASSRGGYSVYF.

Many counts were recorded for this clonotype. This chain uses TRBV7-3 with TRBJ1-1; D is unclear. With 5 bases removed from V and 0 bases from J, the gap between germline ends came to 7 bases. CDR1 and CDR2 (germline): SGHTA, FQGTGA. This CDR3 has 13 residues. Here the CDR3 DNA reads TGTGCCAGCAGCCGTCAGGTGAACACTGAAGCTTTCTTT. Translating it yields CASSRQVNTEAFF.

The V and J genes are TRBV24-1 and TRBJ2-5; D uncertain. CDR1 KGHDR and CDR2 SFDVKD come from the germline V gene. CDR3 length: 14 amino acids. V gave up 9 bases and J gave up 13 bases, with 26 bases separating them. The CDR3 region has the DNA TGTGCCACCGCGCCCAGCCGGAGACCCTGCGAGCGGTACTTC. It translates to CATAPSRRPCERYF.

In this sample, this clonotype turned up a few times. The gene calls are TRBV7-2 and TRBJ1-4, with D perhaps TRBD1 (6 bases). Trimming stripped 1 base from V and 4 bases from J, with 10 bases between. There are 15 residues in the CDR3. Germline assignment: CDR1 SGHTA and CDR2 FQGNSA. As DNA, the CDR3 is TGTGCCAGCAGCTTAGTACAGGGCAATAATGAAAAACTGTTTTTT. Its protein is CASSLVQGNNEKLFF. Full variable domain (rest looked up from reference TRBV7-2 and TRBJ1-4): GAGVSQSPSNKVTEKGKDVELRCDPISGHTALYWYRQSLGQGLEFLIYFQGNSAPDKSGLPSDRFSAERTGGSVSTLTIQRTQQEDSAVYLCASSLVQGNNEKLFFGSGTQLSVL.

DNA of the CDR3: TGCGCCAGCAGCTTGTATCAGGGTGGGTACGAGCAGTACTTC. It encodes CASSLYQGGYEQYF. The rearrangement joins TRBV5-1 to TRBJ2-4; maybe TRBD1 (5 bases). The DNA end is a closer match to TRBJ2-7, so the J assignment may be wrong. Germline-derived CDR1 and CDR2 are SGHRS and YFSETQ. The CDR3 has 14 residues.

As to this clonotype: This sequence may be a read error, since a much larger clone differs from it by one base. The CDR3 sequence: CSAGPSGTRNEQYF. CDR3 DNA sequence: TGCAGTGCGGGGCCTAGCGGGACGCGTAATGAGCAGTACTTC. The chain combines TRBV20-1 with TRBJ2-4, with 9 bases matching TRBD2. V lost 6 bases to trimming and J lost 13 bases; unmatched junction nucleotides: 16. From germline, CDR1 is DFQATT and CDR2 SNEGSKA (reference sequence). The CDR3 extends over 14 amino acids.

The count of this clonotype is one. This may stem from a read error, because a much larger clone lies one nucleotide away. This rearrangement joins TRBV12-3 or TRBV12-4 to TRBJ2-5; the D is unclear. The J call may be wrong; the DNA end is better matched by TRBJ2-7. The CDR3 loop spans 13 amino acids. Written as DNA, the CDR3 is TGTGCCATCAGTCTAGGTATGACACGCGAGCAGTACTTC. It specifies CAISLGMTREQYF.

This clonotype was found a few times. This chain connects TRBV29-1 to TRBJ2-1; 12 bases agree with TRBD2. The germline CDR1 and CDR2 sequences are SQVTM and ANQGSEA. Trimming removed 1 base from V and 8 bases from J; junction bases left unmatched: 3. The CDR3 is made up of 14 amino acids. The chain's CDR3 is CSVEGLAGVHEQFF. CDR3 DNA: TGCAGCGTTGAAGGACTAGCGGGGGTACATGAGCAGTTCTTC.

There are a few counts of this clonotype. Here the CDR3 reads CASSSTPTLAKNIQYF. DNA of the CDR3: TGCGCCAGCAGCTCGACTCCTACGCTAGCCAAAAACATTCAGTACTTC. The chain recombines TRBV5-1 with TRBJ2-4, with D uncertain. Germline CDR1 reads SGHRS; CDR2 reads YFSETQ. The ends were cut back, 3 bases at V and 0 bases at J, with 13 bases in the middle. The CDR3 length is 16 residues.

This clonotype was detected a few times. The chain is built from TRBV20-1 and TRBJ1-1; 8 positions match TRBD1. There are 14 residues in the CDR3. Germline V gene sequence: CDR1 DFQATT, CDR2 SNEGSKA (reference sequence). V shed 3 bases, J shed 5 bases, and the junction held 8 bases outside the gene matches. CDR3 sequence reads: CSASYQGAWTEAFF. The CDR3 DNA follows: TGCAGTGCTAGTTATCAGGGGGCATGGACTGAAGCTTTCTTT.

This clonotype was seen at least ten times. As DNA, the CDR3 is TGCAGTGCTAGATGGCGGGGCGGCACAGATACGCAGTATTTT. Translated: CSARWRGGTDTQYF. The V call is TRBV20-1, the J call TRBJ2-3; tentatively, D is TRBD2 (6 bases). This CDR3 spans 14 amino acids. Germline CDR1 and CDR2: DFQATT and SNEGSKA (reference sequence). V was shortened by 2 bases and J by 1 base, with 10 bases between the two germline ends.

The genes are TRBV6-5 and TRBJ2-5, with D tentatively TRBD1 (5 bases). The DNA matches TRBJ2-7 better at its end, which makes the J call doubtful. CDR3 length: 15 residues. Germline V gene lookup returns CDR1 MNHEY and CDR2 SVGAGI. The CDR3 spells CASGRPTGLSYEQYF. CDR3 in DNA: TGTGCCAGCGGCAGACCTACAGGTCTATCCTACGAGCAGTACTTC.

This clonotype was counted many times. The chain combines TRBV12-5 with TRBJ2-1; 7 bases are a match to TRBD2. The germline V gene has CDR1 LGHNT and CDR2 FRNRAP. This CDR3 is built from 16 residues. The junction had 12 bases not matched to a gene; V was cut back by 7 bases and J by 3 bases. The CDR3 bases are TGTGCTAGTGCCCCTGGGGCTAGCGGCCTCTACAATGAGCAGTTCTTC. Translated, it gives CASAPGASGLYNEQFF.

V and J are TRBV12-3 or TRBV12-4 and TRBJ2-5, with TRBD1 as a possible D gene (6 bases). CDR3 size: 12 residues. The V gene lost 6 bases and the J gene lost 11 bases, with 16 bases spanning the gap. The CDR3 DNA follows: TGTGCCAGCAGCACGGACAGTCCAGAGCAGTACTTC. It translates to CASSTDSPEQYF.

The table lists this clonotype with a few counts. J is TRBJ2-1 and V is TRBV20-1; the D is unclear. V was pared by 0 bases and J by 2 bases, with 11 bases between. The CDR3 contains 15 residues. From germline, CDR1 is DFQATT and CDR2 SNEGSKA (reference sequence). The CDR3 sequence: CSARDPGRTYNEQFF. The CDR3 DNA reads TGCAGTGCTAGAGATCCTGGGCGGACCTACAATGAGCAGTTCTTC.

This clonotype turned up a few times. The genes are TRBV7-6 and TRBJ1-2; a weak D match, TRBD1 (5 bases). Between the trimmed V and J ends, which lost 2 bases and 4 bases, there was a span of 8 bases. The germline gives CDR1 SGHVS, CDR2 FNYEAQ. The CDR3 is 13 residues long. The CDR3 sequence is CASSLRGFYGYTF. CDR3 coding DNA: TGTGCCAGCAGCTTAAGGGGTTTCTATGGCTACACCTTC.

With respect to this clonotype: Its ends do not fully match the called genes, so a read error is possible. The J gene is TRBJ2-7, the V gene TRBV15; D tentatively reads TRBD1 or TRBD2 (5 bases each). CDR3 length equals 17 residues. Germline loops: CDR1 LNHNV, CDR2 YYDKDF (reference sequence). DNA for the CDR3: TGTGCCACCAGGATGGACCGCCGGGGACGGGGCTCCTGCGAGCAGTACTTC. Translation gives CATRMDRRGRGSCEQYF.

Concerning this clonotype: The junction and the germline gene differ at one end; a read error may be behind it. The J gene is TRBJ2-6, the V gene TRBV5-1; 7 bases are shared with TRBD1. The CDR3 runs to 15 residues. CDR1 is SGHRS, CDR2 YFSETQ, per germline. CDR3 residues: CASGFTGAGANVLTF. CDR3 sequence (DNA): TGCGCCAGCGGCTTTACAGGGGCTGGGGCCAACGTCCTGACTTTC.

The chain combines TRBV11-2 with TRBJ1-6; D ambiguous. CDR3 size: 15 residues. V was clipped by 1 base and J by 6 bases, with 10 bases between them. Germline CDR1 reads SGHAT; CDR2 reads FQNNGV. The CDR3 loop is CASSLVGQRNSPLHF. CDR3 bases: TGTGCCAGCAGCTTAGTTGGGCAGCGTAATTCACCCCTCCACTTT.